Below, 9 T cell receptor beta chains from the same sample are listed, as sequenced in a study of blood T cell repertoires in COVID-19. Profiled with immunoSEQ multiplex PCR; TCRdb holds only in-frame clones, not every one. This table has some 65,000 clones, approximately 84% appearing once. Sequencing was carried out using peripheral blood. The receptor set was obtained from a man aged 35-49 years with COVID-19, enrolled during active disease.

The chain is built from TRBV3-1 (or the pseudogene TRBV3-2) and TRBJ1-2; 12 bases align to TRBD1. This CDR3 is built from 16 residues. Germline assignment: CDR1 LGHDT and CDR2 YNNKEL (reference sequence). V was clipped by 4 bases and J by 4 bases; unmatched bases: 7. Here the CDR3 reads CASSPAGTGGSYGYTF. CDR3 bases: TGTGCCAGCAGCCCCGCCGGGACAGGGGGCAGCTATGGCTACACCTTC.

V is TRBV5-1 and J is TRBJ2-5; 9 nucleotides match TRBD1. Trimming removed 0 bases from V and 5 bases from J; junction bases left unmatched: 8. The CDR3 sequence is 16 residues long. Germline CDR1 and CDR2: SGHRS and YFSETQ. This CDR3 is CASSLGTGGQGETQYF. CDR3 DNA sequence: TGCGCCAGCAGCTTGGGCACTGGCGGACAGGGGGAGACCCAGTACTTC.

The V and J genes are TRBV3-1 (or the pseudogene TRBV3-2) and TRBJ2-5; 7 bases agree with TRBD1. This CDR3 spans 13 amino acids. V gave up 2 bases and J gave up 3 bases; unmatched junction bases: 0. Germline loops: CDR1 LGHDT, CDR2 YNNKEL (reference sequence). The CDR3 region is CASSQTGEETQYF. DNA of the CDR3: TGTGCCAGCAGCCAAACAGGGGAAGAGACCCAGTACTTC.

The chain links TRBV3-1 (or the pseudogene TRBV3-2) to TRBJ2-5, with 9 bases matching TRBD1. The CDR3 consists of 14 residues. The J segment lost 7 bases and the V segment lost 1 base, leaving 4 bases of the junction unmatched. The germline V gene has CDR1 LGHDT and CDR2 YNNKEL (reference sequence). CDR3 sequence reads: CASSQGDRGGTQYF. CDR3 in DNA: TGTGCCAGCAGCCAAGGAGACAGGGGGGGGACCCAGTACTTC.

The chain has TRBV7-2 and TRBJ1-2; D gene ambiguous. V gave up 1 base and J gave up 8 bases, with 17 bases separating them. The CDR3 runs 15 residues. The V gene's germline CDR1 is SGHTA and CDR2 FQGNSA. The CDR3 sequence: CASSLGGPGSKGYTF. The CDR3 DNA sequence: TGTGCCAGCAGCTTAGGAGGTCCGGGTTCGAAAGGCTACACCTTC.

The J gene is TRBJ1-2, the V gene TRBV6-5; D unclear. The V end lost 4 bases, the J end lost 8 bases, and 20 bases lay between the germline ends. The CDR3 contains 15 residues. In germline, CDR1 is MNHEY, CDR2 SVGAGI. The CDR3 is CASSSGRHTTVGYTF. The CDR3 DNA is TGTGCCAGCAGTTCCGGCAGGCATACAACAGTGGGCTACACCTTC.

The J gene is TRBJ1-2, the V gene TRBV5-1; maybe TRBD1 (5 bases). Trimming removed 4 bases from V and 8 bases from J, with 21 bases in between. CDR1 and CDR2 from the germline V gene are SGHRS and YFSETQ. The CDR3 extends over 15 amino acids. CDR3 sequence reads: CASSPQGGTLGGYTF. Written as DNA, the CDR3 is TGCGCCAGCAGCCCCCAGGGAGGGACTCTTGGAGGCTACACCTTC. The whole variable domain, filled in from reference TRBV5-1 and TRBJ1-2, reads KAGVTQTPRYLIKTRGQQVTLSCSPISGHRSVSWYQQTPGQGLQFLFEYFSETQRNKGNFPGRFSGRQFSNSRSEMNVSTLELGDSALYLCASSPQGGTLGGYTFGSGTRLTVV.

The chain employs TRBV30 and TRBJ1-5; 8 nucleotides agree with TRBD1. Germline CDR1 and CDR2: GTSNPN and SVGIG (reference sequence). V lost 1 base to trimming and J lost 4 bases; unmatched junction nucleotides: 3. The CDR3 extends over 14 amino acids. The DNA for the CDR3 is TGTGCCTGGAGTGAGGGACAGGTTAATCAGCCCCAGCATTTT. It is translated as CAWSEGQVNQPQHF.

This chain's CDR3 is CASSLPQGSYNQPQHF. The CDR3 nucleotides are TGTGCCAGCAGTCTCCCTCAGGGCTCCTACAATCAGCCCCAGCATTTT. This sequence joins TRBV28 and TRBJ1-5; D perhaps matches TRBD1 (5 bases). Germline V CDR1 and CDR2: MDHEN, SYDVKM. The CDR3 consists of 16 residues. Trimming pared 5 bases from V and 3 bases from J, leaving 17 bases between.